The next 31 T cell receptor beta chains were all read from a single sample in a study of blood T cell repertoires in COVID-19. Generated by immunoSEQ multiplex PCR, the TCRdb table keeps only in-frame clones and is missing some. The repertoire holds about 310,000 clones, with 87% as singletons. Input material: peripheral blood. The receptors originated from a man in his fifties or sixties with active or convalescent COVID-19.

The chain carries TRBV27 and TRBJ2-7, with 15 bases lining up with TRBD2. Germline values: CDR1 MNHEY, CDR2 SMNVEV (reference sequence). V shed 5 bases, J shed 7 bases, and the junction held 12 bases outside the gene matches. The CDR3 is 17 residues long. This CDR3 is CASSRPWTSGRAEEQYF. DNA for the CDR3: TGTGCCAGCAGTCGGCCCTGGACTAGCGGGAGGGCCGAGGAGCAGTACTTC.

The chain links TRBV7-8 to TRBJ1-5, with no clear D. This CDR3 is 13 amino acids long. In germline, CDR1 is SGHVS, CDR2 FQNEAQ. Trimming removed 3 bases at V and 7 bases at J, with 10 bases between. The CDR3 region is CASSFPGTQPQHF. CDR3 DNA sequence: TGTGCCAGCAGCTTTCCGGGTACGCAGCCCCAGCATTTT.

The gene calls are TRBV7-2 and TRBJ2-7; D is perhaps TRBD2 (6 bases). The CDR3 spans 14 residues. Trimming stripped 3 bases from V and 3 bases from J, with 12 bases between. Germline lookup yields CDR1 SGHTA and CDR2 FQGNSA. The CDR3, as DNA: TGTGCCAGCAGCTTGTATAGCGGTTTCTACGAGCAGTACTTC. The encoded protein is CASSLYSGFYEQYF.

This sequence joins TRBV7-9 and TRBJ2-3; D call uncertain. CDR1 is SEHNR, CDR2 FQNEAQ, per germline (reference sequence). Trimming removed 1 base from V and 6 bases from J, with 5 bases in between. CDR3 length: 12 amino acids. The CDR3 here is CASSLGEDTQYF. The DNA of the CDR3 is TGTGCCAGCAGCTTAGGCGAGGATACGCAGTATTTT.

This clone was detected only once. J is TRBJ2-7 and V is TRBV25-1; TRBD1 matches 7 bases. CDR3 length: 15 amino acids. The V gene end was trimmed by 5 bases and the J gene end by 3 bases; junction bases not matched to a gene: 10. Germline loops: CDR1 MGHDK, CDR2 SYGVNS. CDR3 protein: CASSPRQGYDYEQYF. The CDR3 DNA is TGTGCCAGCAGTCCGCGACAGGGCTACGACTACGAGCAGTACTTC.

The chain recombines TRBV2 with TRBJ2-7, with a tentative D call TRBD1 (5 bases). Germline assignment: CDR1 SNHLY and CDR2 FYNNEI. With 6 bases removed from V and 3 bases from J, the gap between germline ends came to 18 bases. The CDR3 is 15 amino acids. CDR3 coding DNA: TGTGCCAGCAGCTACAGGATGTCGTCGGGCTACGAGCAGTACTTC. This codes for CASSYRMSSGYEQYF. Variable domain in full (rest from reference TRBV2 and TRBJ2-7): EPEVTQTPSHQVTQMGQEVILRCVPISNHLYFYWYRQILGQKVEFLVSFYNNEISEKSEIFDDQFSVERPDGSNFTLKIRSTKLEDSAMYFCASSYRMSSGYEQYFGPGTRLTVT.

V is TRBV4-2 and J is TRBJ2-7; maybe TRBD1 (6 bases). CDR1 LGHNA and CDR2 YNFKEQ come from the germline V gene. The CDR3 length is 13 residues. V was shortened by 0 bases and J by 11 bases, with 14 bases between the two germline ends. The CDR3 DNA reads as TGTGCCAGCAGCCAAGAACAGGGAGAGTGGGAGTACTTC. Translated: CASSQEQGEWEYF.

This sequence joins TRBV5-1 and TRBJ2-3; the match to TRBD1 covers 11 bases. With 4 bases clipped from V and 4 bases from J, the junction kept 5 bases outside the gene matches. This CDR3 has 15 residues. CDR1 and CDR2 (germline): SGHRS, YFSETQ. In nucleotides, the CDR3 is TGCGCCAGCAGCCCGGGACAGGGGGAAGCAGATACGCAGTATTTT. It yields the protein CASSPGQGEADTQYF. Looking up the rest from reference TRBV5-1 and TRBJ2-3 gives the full variable domain: KAGVTQTPRYLIKTRGQQVTLSCSPISGHRSVSWYQQTPGQGLQFLFEYFSETQRNKGNFPGRFSGRQFSNSRSEMNVSTLELGDSALYLCASSPGQGEADTQYFGPGTRLTVL.

The chain uses TRBV28 and TRBJ2-7; D is unclear. The CDR3 runs 14 residues. Germline CDR1 is MDHEN and CDR2 is SYDVKM. Trimming shortened V by 5 bases and J by 0 bases, and 11 bases separated the two germline ends. The CDR3 region has the DNA TGTGCCAGCAGTCCCCCCCCCAGCTCCTACGAGCAGTACTTC. Amino acids: CASSPPPSSYEQYF.

The gene calls are TRBV3-1 (or the pseudogene TRBV3-2) and TRBJ2-3; D ambiguous. The germline V and J ends were trimmed by 1 base and 4 bases, with 3 bases remaining between them. The CDR3 has 12 residues. Germline values: CDR1 LGHDT, CDR2 YNNKEL (reference sequence). The CDR3 loop reads CASSQAADTQYF. The DNA of the CDR3 is TGTGCCAGCAGCCAAGCAGCAGATACGCAGTATTTT.

V gene TRBV4-1 combines with J gene TRBJ2-7; tentatively, D is TRBD2 (7 bases). Germline assignment: CDR1 MGHRA and CDR2 YSYEKL. The CDR3 runs 12 residues. V gave up 0 bases and J gave up 13 bases, with 13 bases separating them. CDR3 bases: TGCGCCAGCAGCCAAGAGGGGGGGGGCCTCTACTTC. Translation: CASSQEGGGLYF.

The chain has TRBV15 and TRBJ1-1, with D perhaps TRBD1 (6 bases). The germline V gene encodes CDR1 LNHNV and CDR2 YYDKDF (reference sequence). The CDR3 consists of 15 residues. V lost 2 bases, J lost 1 base, and 11 bases lay in between. CDR3 residues: CATSRIDRSNTEAFF. The CDR3 DNA follows: TGTGCCACCAGCAGAATAGACAGGTCGAACACTGAAGCTTTCTTT.

This chain joins TRBV7-2 and TRBJ1-2; D uncertain. The germline CDR1 and CDR2 sequences are SGHTA and FQGNSA. This CDR3 has 12 residues. V shed 1 base and J shed 7 bases, with 7 bases lying between them. The DNA of the CDR3 is TGTGCCAGCAGCTTAGAACTGCTTGGCTACACCTTC. This encodes CASSLELLGYTF.

The chain joins TRBV6-2 or TRBV6-3 to TRBJ1-2; possibly TRBD1 for D (5 bases). The CDR3 is made up of 14 amino acids. Between the trimmed V and J ends, which lost 2 bases and 4 bases, there was a span of 11 bases. Germline V lookup: CDR1 MNHEY, CDR2 SVGEGT. CDR3 loop: CASSYGTELYGYTF. In DNA, the CDR3 is TGTGCCAGCAGTTACGGGACTGAGCTCTATGGCTACACCTTC.

CDR3: CASSFGTGGGYEQYF. In nucleotides, the CDR3 is TGTGCCAGCAGCTTTGGGACAGGGGGCGGCTACGAGCAGTACTTC. The V call is TRBV11-3, the J call TRBJ2-7, with 12 bases aligning to TRBD1. With 3 bases clipped from V and 3 bases from J, the junction kept 3 bases outside the gene matches. CDR1 is SGHNT and CDR2 is YENEEA in the germline V gene. The CDR3 has 15 residues.

The rearrangement links TRBV2 to TRBJ2-5, with 8 bases that match TRBD1. This CDR3 has 13 residues. J was trimmed by 4 bases and V by 6 bases; bases with no gene match: 4. Germline-derived CDR1 and CDR2 are SNHLY and FYNNEI. CDR3 sequence reads: CASRRTGSETQYF. The CDR3 DNA reads TGTGCCAGCAGGAGGACAGGGTCAGAGACCCAGTACTTC.

As for this clone: Within the sample, other DNA sequences also encode this same CDR3. The chain links TRBV18 to TRBJ1-1; 7 nucleotides match TRBD1. The germline V gene encodes CDR1 KGHSH and CDR2 LQKENI. The CDR3 has 14 amino acids. V shed 3 bases and J 1 base; nucleotides not matched to a gene: 2. CDR3 sequence (DNA): TGTGCCAGCTCACCGGGACAGAGGAACACTGAAGCTTTCTTT. Amino acid sequence: CASSPGQRNTEAFF.

The chain recombines TRBV2 with TRBJ2-1, with 7 nucleotides matching TRBD2. With 7 bases clipped from V and 3 bases from J, the junction kept 3 bases outside the gene matches. Per the germline V gene, CDR1 is SNHLY and CDR2 is FYNNEI. The CDR3 is 13 residues long. CDR3 nucleotide sequence: TGTGCCAGCACCCTAGCGGTCTACAATGAGCAGTTCTTC. This translates into CASTLAVYNEQFF.

The CDR3 nucleotides read TGTGCCAGCAGCTTAGGGGATAAACGGGGGTTTTACGCAGATACGCAGTATTTT. Its protein product is CASSLGDKRGFYADTQYF. The chain joins TRBV5-8 to TRBJ2-3; TRBD2 is a possible D gene (6 bases). CDR3 size: 18 residues. V was shortened by 2 bases and J by 4 bases, with 23 bases between the two germline ends. The V gene's germline CDR1 is SGHTS and CDR2 YDEGEE.

The J gene is TRBJ1-1, the V gene TRBV19, with 7 positions matching TRBD1. The CDR3 is 17 amino acids. V was clipped by 3 bases and J by 3 bases; unmatched bases: 13. The germline V gene has CDR1 LNHDA and CDR2 SQIVND (reference sequence). The CDR3 bases are TGTGCCAGTAGTATTTCCCGGGACGCCAGGGGGGACACTGAAGCTTTCTTT. This codes for CASSISRDARGDTEAFF.

This chain links TRBV5-6 with TRBJ1-2, with D perhaps matching TRBD1 (6 bases). The V gene lost 7 bases and the J gene lost 3 bases, with 16 bases spanning the gap. The CDR3 has 14 residues. CDR1 SGHDT and CDR2 YYEEEE come from the germline V gene. The DNA for the CDR3 is TGTGCCAGCTGCCTCTTACAGGGATACTATGGCTACACCTTC. Translated: CASCLLQGYYGYTF.

This sequence joins TRBV5-4 and TRBJ2-2; 9 bases map to TRBD1. With 1 base clipped from V and 7 bases from J, the junction kept 8 bases outside the gene matches. Germline CDR1 and CDR2: SGHNT and YYREEE (reference sequence). This CDR3 has 16 residues. CDR3 residues: CASSLPGQGRVGELFF. The CDR3, as DNA: TGTGCCAGCAGCTTGCCGGGACAGGGTCGGGTCGGGGAGCTGTTTTTT. The full variable domain, with the rest looked up from reference TRBV5-4 and TRBJ2-2, is ETGVTQSPTHLIKTRGQQVTLRCSSQSGHNTVSWYQQALGQGPQFIFQYYREEENGRGNFPPRFSGLQFPNYSSELNVNALELDDSALYLCASSLPGQGRVGELFFGEGSRLTVL.

There are a few counts of this clone. The chain combines TRBV19 with TRBJ2-5, with TRBD1 identical over 11 bases. Germline loops: CDR1 LNHDA, CDR2 SQIVND (reference sequence). V was clipped by 7 bases and J by 7 bases; unmatched bases: 8. The CDR3 consists of 14 residues. The CDR3 coding sequence is TGTGCCAGTATGAGGACAGGGGGCTACGGGACCCAGTACTTC. This codes for CASMRTGGYGTQYF.

This chain uses TRBV7-9 with TRBJ1-1, with 8 bases lining up with TRBD1. V was clipped by 4 bases and J by 1 base; unmatched bases: 2. Germline CDR1 and CDR2: SEHNR and FQNEAQ (reference sequence). The length of the CDR3 is 14 residues. The CDR3 protein is CASSSDRGNTEAFF. CDR3 DNA sequence: TGTGCCAGCAGCTCAGACAGGGGGAACACTGAAGCTTTCTTT.

This rearrangement joins TRBV28 to TRBJ1-1, with TRBD1 matching over 7 bases. This CDR3 has 15 amino acids. Germline CDR1 reads MDHEN; CDR2 reads SYDVKM. Trimming at V came to 2 bases and at J to 1 base, leaving 4 bases not matched to a gene. DNA for the CDR3: TGTGCCAGCAGTTTACGAGGGGGCGGGAACACTGAAGCTTTCTTT. Its protein is CASSLRGGGNTEAFF.

This clone was recorded only once. The chain recombines TRBV29-1 with TRBJ2-5, with TRBD1 as a possible D gene (6 bases). V lost 3 bases to trimming and J lost 5 bases, with 13 bases between them. This CDR3 region has 13 residues. CDR1 and CDR2 (germline): SQVTM, ANQGSEA. CDR3 loop: CSVDPDRRETQYF. CDR3 bases: TGCAGCGTTGATCCTGACAGGCGGGAGACCCAGTACTTC. The variable domain in full, completed from reference TRBV29-1 and TRBJ2-5, reads SAVISQKPSRDICQRGTSLTIQCQVDSQVTMMFWYRQQPGQSLTLIATANQGSEATYESGFVIDKFPISRPNLTFSTLTVSNMSPEDSSIYLCSVDPDRRETQYFGPGTRLLVL.

V gene TRBV28 combines with J gene TRBJ2-7; 9 bases fit TRBD1. The CDR3 consists of 14 residues. V was clipped by 7 bases and J by 3 bases; unmatched bases: 7. CDR1 is MDHEN, CDR2 SYDVKM, per germline. CDR3 nucleotides: TGTGCCAGCAATGTACAGGGGGCTGTCTACGAGCAGTACTTC. Protein product: CASNVQGAVYEQYF.

The chain is built from TRBV28 and TRBJ2-3; the match to TRBD2 covers 10 bases. V lost 6 bases, J lost 2 bases, and 5 bases stayed unmatched. The CDR3 is made up of 15 amino acids. Looked up from germline, CDR1 is MDHEN and CDR2 is SYDVKM. This CDR3 is CASSRSGRDTDTQYF. In DNA, the CDR3 is TGTGCCAGCAGCCGAAGCGGGAGGGACACAGATACGCAGTATTTT.

The table lists this clone with a count of one. The rearrangement joins TRBV25-1 to TRBJ1-1; D is unresolved. This CDR3 contains 16 residues. Deletions cut 8 bases from V and 1 base from J, with 20 bases between. CDR1 and CDR2 from the germline V gene are MGHDK and SYGVNS. The DNA of the CDR3 is TGTGCCAGCTGGAGAATTCCGTGTCTACCGAACACTGAAGCTTTCTTT. This gives the protein CASWRIPCLPNTEAFF.

This chain uses TRBV28 with TRBJ2-2; TRBD2 matches 10 bases. CDR3 length: 15 residues. Germline-derived CDR1 and CDR2 are MDHEN and SYDVKM. V was pared by 6 bases and J by 4 bases, with 5 bases of the junction left unmatched. This chain's CDR3 is CASRSGGASTGELFF. CDR3 nucleotide sequence: TGTGCCAGCAGGAGCGGGGGGGCCAGCACCGGGGAGCTGTTTTTT. Combining the CDR3 with reference TRBV28 and TRBJ2-2 gives the whole variable domain DVKVTQSSRYLVKRTGEKVFLECVQDMDHENMFWYRQDPGLGLRLIYFSYDVKMKEKGDIPEGYSVSREKKERFSLILESASTNQTSMYLCASRSGGASTGELFFGEGSRLTVL.

This chain joins TRBV6-5 and TRBJ2-4; TRBD2 matches at 13 bases. The germline CDR1 and CDR2 sequences are MNHEY and SVGAGI. V shed 7 bases, J shed 12 bases, and the junction held 6 bases outside the gene matches. The CDR3 totals 13 residues. The chain's CDR3 is CASTGLAGVYQYF. The CDR3 nucleotides are TGTGCCAGCACCGGACTAGCGGGGGTTTATCAGTACTTC.